The clone carrying this T cell receptor beta chain was observed many times. Its target is not known. The data derive from a study of T cells in Graves' hyperthyroidism and ophthalmopathy. Points from the study as a whole: Also found in blood were most expanded thyroid clonotypes above 0.001.

Across 18 months, stable Graves' hyperthyroidism was marked by no progression to ophthalmopathy. Those with hyperthyroidism were 18 to 65 years old, newly diagnosed, and ill for under 2 months. The study based diagnoses on clinical symptoms, serum thyroxine and TRAb, thyroid ultrasound and orbital computed tomography. This CDR3 is 15 amino acids long. V was shortened by 5 bases and J by 3 bases, with 16 bases between the two germline ends. Amplification yielded TCR beta CDR3 regions, with RNA transcripts as the source. Researchers ran a first-round RT-PCR on the TCR CDR3 using the HTBI primer set. Each CDR3 protein is one row after TCRdb ran MiXCR on the multiplex PCR reads. The table has some 700,000 distinct CDR3 sequences, roughly 17% seen once; the top ten hold around 15%.

This clonotype was sampled from a man aged 50 to 60 with Graves' hyperthyroidism. Sequencing input: blood. This chain uses TRBV12-3 or TRBV12-4 with TRBJ1-1; D is undetermined. CDR3 region: CASSGYLGLDTEAFF. The CDR3 region has the DNA TGTGCCAGCAGTGGGTACCTTGGATTGGACACTGAAGCTTTCTTT.